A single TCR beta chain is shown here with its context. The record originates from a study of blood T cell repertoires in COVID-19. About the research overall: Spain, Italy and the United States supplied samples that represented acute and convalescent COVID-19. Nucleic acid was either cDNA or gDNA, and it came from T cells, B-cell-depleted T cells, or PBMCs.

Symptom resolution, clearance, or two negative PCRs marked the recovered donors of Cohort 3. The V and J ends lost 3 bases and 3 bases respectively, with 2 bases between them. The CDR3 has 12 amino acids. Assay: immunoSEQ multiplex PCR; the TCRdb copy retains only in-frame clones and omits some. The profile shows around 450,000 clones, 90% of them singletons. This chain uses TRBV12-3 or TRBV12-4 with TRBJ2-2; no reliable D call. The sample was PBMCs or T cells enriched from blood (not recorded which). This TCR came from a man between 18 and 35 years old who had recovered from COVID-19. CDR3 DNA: TGTGCCAGCAGTTTCGACACCGGGGAGCTGTTTTTT. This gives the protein CASSFDTGELFF.